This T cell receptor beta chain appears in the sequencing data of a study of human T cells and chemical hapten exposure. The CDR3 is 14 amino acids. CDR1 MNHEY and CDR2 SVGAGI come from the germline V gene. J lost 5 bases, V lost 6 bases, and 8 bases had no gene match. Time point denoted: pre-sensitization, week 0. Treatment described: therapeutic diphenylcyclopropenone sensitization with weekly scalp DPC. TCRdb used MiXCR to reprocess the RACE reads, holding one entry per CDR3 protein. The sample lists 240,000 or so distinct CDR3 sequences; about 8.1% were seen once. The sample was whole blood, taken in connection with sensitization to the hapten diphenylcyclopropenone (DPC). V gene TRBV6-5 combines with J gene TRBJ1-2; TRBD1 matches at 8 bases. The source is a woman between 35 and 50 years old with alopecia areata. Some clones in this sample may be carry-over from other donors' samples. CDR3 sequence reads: CASSIGQGLYGYTF. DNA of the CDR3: TGTGCCAGCAGCATCGGACAGGGCCTATATGGCTACACCTTC.